This T cell receptor beta chain is drawn from a study of blood T cell repertoires in COVID-19. The table came from immunoSEQ multiplex PCR; TCRdb's copy has only in-frame clones and leaves some out. The sample lists over 250,000 clones, about 88% seen once, with approximately 2% in the top ten. The germline V gene encodes CDR1 SEHNR and CDR2 FQNEAQ (reference sequence). This CDR3 spans 15 amino acids. Deletions cut 3 bases from V and 7 bases from J, with 13 bases between. The genes are TRBV7-9 and TRBJ1-6, with D tentatively TRBD1 (6 bases). The clonotype was recovered from a woman aged 60-75 years in a cohort exposed to, infected with or recovered from COVID-19 (not recorded which). The specimen sequenced was PBMCs or T cells enriched from blood (not recorded which). Here the CDR3 reads CASSLNRVENSPLHF. The CDR3 DNA reads as TGTGCCAGCAGCTTGAACAGGGTCGAGAATTCACCCCTCCACTTT.